This T cell receptor (beta chain) is drawn from a study of T cell responses to AZD1222 COVID-19 vaccine. General observations from the study: Vaccine-related CD4 TCRs covered spike, predominating at 160-218 and 743-854.

Profiling relied on immunoSEQ multiplex PCR, and the TCRdb table lists in-frame clones only, not all of them. This sample yields 150,000 to 200,000 clones, of which just over 90% are seen a single time; 1% to 1.5% belongs to the top ten. This clone was seen once. What it recognizes is unknown. The CDR3 has 14 amino acids. The V gene's germline CDR1 is SGDLS and CDR2 YYNGEE. Trimming stripped 0 bases from V and 2 bases from J, with 7 bases between. The chain employs TRBV9 and TRBJ2-3; D possibly uses TRBD1 or TRBD2 (5 bases each). The sample in question was peripheral blood, obtained 28 days after the second AZD1222 dose. The origin of this receptor is an adult who received the AZD1222 COVID-19 vaccine. The CDR3 reads CASSVGGDTDTQYF. Written as DNA, the CDR3 is TGTGCCAGCAGCGTAGGAGGGGACACAGATACGCAGTATTTT.